The clone carrying this T cell receptor beta chain showed up just a few times. Its antigen is as yet unknown. Primers included in the PCR were 60 Vbeta and 13 Jbeta primers. Sequencing was performed with immunoSEQ multiplex PCR; in TCRdb, only in-frame clones are kept and a portion is missing. The sample contains some 150,000 clones, over 65% of which appear only once. This record comes from a study of cytomegalovirus exposure and HLA in healthy donors. Study-level background: Some 77 million unique TCRs from HLA-typed donors were held in an early release of data. Regarding the study as a whole: With DRB1 most and HLA-C fewest, TCR association rates differed between HLA loci in a later analysis. The study listed approximately 170 cytomegalovirus-associated TCR beta chains.

Trimming pared 4 bases from V and 6 bases from J, leaving 18 bases between. The V gene's germline CDR1 is SNHLY and CDR2 FYNNEI. The CDR3 covers 15 residues. The chain carries TRBV2 and TRBJ1-1; tentative D call: TRBD1 (5 bases). The sample consisted of PBMCs. The TCR originated in a woman aged 25 to 39 in good health and CMV-seronegative. The CDR3 region is CASSVFGQGNAEAFF. CDR3 in DNA: TGTGCCAGCAGTGTTTTCGGGCAGGGTAACGCTGAAGCTTTCTTT.